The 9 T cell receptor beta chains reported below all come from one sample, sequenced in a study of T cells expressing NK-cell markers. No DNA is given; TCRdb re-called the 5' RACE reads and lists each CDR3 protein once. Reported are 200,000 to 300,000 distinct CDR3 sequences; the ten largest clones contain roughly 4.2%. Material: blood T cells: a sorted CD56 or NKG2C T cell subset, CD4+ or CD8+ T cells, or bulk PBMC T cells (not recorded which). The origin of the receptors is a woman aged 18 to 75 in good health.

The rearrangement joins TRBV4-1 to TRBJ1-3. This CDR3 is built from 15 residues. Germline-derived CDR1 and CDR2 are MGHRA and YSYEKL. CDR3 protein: CASSQDSQAVNTIYF.

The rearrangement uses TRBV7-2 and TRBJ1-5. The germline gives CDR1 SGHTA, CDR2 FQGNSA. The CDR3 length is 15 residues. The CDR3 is CASSLAYGIGQPQHF.

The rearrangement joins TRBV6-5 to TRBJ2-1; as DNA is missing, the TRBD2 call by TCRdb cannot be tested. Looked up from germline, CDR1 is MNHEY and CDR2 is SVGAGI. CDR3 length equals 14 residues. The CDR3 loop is CASSYSAGAHEQFF.

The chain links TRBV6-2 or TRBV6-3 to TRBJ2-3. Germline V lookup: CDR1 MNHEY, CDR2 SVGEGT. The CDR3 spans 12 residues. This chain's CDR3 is CASSAVADTQYF.

CDR3 residues: CASSLRGQPQHF. The genes are TRBV5-5 and TRBJ1-5. This CDR3 region has 12 residues. Germline CDR1 is SGHKS and CDR2 is YYEKEE (reference sequence).

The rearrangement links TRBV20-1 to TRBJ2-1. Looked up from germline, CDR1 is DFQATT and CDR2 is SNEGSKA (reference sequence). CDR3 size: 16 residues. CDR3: CSAREFTSGSYNEQFF.

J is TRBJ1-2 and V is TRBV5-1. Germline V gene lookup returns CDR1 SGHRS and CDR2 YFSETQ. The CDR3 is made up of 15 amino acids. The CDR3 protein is CASSLAPVTRYGYTF.

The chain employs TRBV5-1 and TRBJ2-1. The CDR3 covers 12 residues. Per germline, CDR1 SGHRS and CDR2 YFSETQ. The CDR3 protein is CASSWTSSEQFF.

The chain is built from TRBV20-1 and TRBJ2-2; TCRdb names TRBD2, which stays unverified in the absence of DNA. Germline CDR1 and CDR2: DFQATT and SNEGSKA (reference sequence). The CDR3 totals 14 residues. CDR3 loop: CSASPKEGTGELFF.